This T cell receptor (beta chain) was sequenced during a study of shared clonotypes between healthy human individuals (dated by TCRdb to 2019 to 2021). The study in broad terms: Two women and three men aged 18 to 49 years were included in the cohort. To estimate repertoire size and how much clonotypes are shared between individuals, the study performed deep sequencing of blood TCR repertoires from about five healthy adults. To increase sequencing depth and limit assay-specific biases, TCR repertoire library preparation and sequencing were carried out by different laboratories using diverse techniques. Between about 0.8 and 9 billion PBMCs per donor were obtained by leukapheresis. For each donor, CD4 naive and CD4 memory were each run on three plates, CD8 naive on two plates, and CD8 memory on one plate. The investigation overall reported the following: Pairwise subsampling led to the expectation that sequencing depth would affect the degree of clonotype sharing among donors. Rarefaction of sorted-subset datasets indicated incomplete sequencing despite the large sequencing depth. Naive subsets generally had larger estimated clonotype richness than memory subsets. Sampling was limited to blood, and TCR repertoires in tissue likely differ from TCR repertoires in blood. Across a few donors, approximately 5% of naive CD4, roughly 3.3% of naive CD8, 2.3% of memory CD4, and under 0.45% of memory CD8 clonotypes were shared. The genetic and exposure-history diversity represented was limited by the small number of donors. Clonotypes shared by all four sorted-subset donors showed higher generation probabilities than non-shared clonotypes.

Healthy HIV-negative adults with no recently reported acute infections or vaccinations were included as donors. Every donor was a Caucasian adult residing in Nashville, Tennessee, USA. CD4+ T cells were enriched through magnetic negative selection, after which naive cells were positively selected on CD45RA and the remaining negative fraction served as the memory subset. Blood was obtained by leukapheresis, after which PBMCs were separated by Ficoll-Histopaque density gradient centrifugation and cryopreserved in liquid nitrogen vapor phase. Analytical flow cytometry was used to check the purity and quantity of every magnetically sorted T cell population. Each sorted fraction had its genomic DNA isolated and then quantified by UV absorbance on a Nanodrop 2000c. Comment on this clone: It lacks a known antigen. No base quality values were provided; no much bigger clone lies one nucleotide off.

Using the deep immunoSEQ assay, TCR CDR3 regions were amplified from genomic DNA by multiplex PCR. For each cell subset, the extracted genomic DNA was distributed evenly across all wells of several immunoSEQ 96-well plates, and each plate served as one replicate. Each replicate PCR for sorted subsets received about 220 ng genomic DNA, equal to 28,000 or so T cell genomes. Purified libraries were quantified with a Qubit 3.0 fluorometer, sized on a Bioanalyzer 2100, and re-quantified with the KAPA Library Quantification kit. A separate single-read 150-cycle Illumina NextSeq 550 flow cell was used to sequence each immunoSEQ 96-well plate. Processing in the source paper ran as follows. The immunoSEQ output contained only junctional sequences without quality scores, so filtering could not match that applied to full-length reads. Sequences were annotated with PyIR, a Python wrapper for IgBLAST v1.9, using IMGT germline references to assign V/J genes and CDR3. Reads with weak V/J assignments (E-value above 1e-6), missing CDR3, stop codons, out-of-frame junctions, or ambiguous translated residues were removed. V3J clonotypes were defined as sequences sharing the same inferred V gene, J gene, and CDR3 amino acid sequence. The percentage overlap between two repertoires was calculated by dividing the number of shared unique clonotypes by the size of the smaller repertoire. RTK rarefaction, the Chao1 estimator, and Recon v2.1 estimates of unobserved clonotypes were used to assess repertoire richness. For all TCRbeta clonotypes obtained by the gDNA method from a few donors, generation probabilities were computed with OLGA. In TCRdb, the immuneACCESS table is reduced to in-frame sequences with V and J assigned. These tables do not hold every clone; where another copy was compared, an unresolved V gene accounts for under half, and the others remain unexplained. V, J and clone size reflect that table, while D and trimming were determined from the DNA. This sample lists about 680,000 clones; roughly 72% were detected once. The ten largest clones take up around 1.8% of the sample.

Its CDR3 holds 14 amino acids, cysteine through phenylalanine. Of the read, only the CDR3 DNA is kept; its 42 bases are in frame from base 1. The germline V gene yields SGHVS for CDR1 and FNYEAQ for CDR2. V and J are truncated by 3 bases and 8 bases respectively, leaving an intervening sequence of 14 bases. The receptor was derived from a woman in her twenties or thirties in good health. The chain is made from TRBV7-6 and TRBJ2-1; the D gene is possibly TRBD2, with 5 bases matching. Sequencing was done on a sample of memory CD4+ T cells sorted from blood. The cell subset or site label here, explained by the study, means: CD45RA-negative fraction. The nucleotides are TGTGCCAGCAGCTTGCGTCCCGGGAATGATGAGCAGTTCTTC. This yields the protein CASSLRPGNDEQFF.